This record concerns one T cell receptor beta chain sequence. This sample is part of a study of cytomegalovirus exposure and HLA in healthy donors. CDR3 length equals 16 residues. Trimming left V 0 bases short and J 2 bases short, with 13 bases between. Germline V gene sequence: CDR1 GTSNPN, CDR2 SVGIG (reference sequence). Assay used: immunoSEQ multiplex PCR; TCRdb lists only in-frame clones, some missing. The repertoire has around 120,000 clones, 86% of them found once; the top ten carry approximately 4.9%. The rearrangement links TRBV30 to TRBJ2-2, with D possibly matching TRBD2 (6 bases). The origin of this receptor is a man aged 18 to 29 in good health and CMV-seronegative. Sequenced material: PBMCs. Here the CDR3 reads CAWSVGLAPNTGELFF. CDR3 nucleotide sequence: TGTGCCTGGAGTGTCGGGCTAGCGCCTAACACCGGGGAGCTGTTTTTT. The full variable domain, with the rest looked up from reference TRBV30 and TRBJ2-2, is SQTIHQWPATLVQPVGSPLSLECTVEGTSNPNLYWYRQAAGRGLQLLFYSVGIGQISSEVPQNLSASRPQDRQFILSSKKLLLSDSGFYLCAWSVGLAPNTGELFFGEGSRLTVL.